The subject of this entry is one T cell receptor beta chain. The sample is drawn from a study of blood T cells in healthy people across ages. Through a sample-barcoded 5' primer and a J-beta primer mix, a second PCR was run for 7 to 11 cycles. TCRdb itself ran the 5' RACE reads through MiXCR, one entry per CDR3 protein. Of approximately 1,100,000 distinct CDR3 sequences listed, less than 50% are singletons. This CDR3 is built from 15 residues. Germline CDR1 and CDR2: LNHNV and YYDKDF (reference sequence). V was clipped by 0 bases and J by 2 bases, with 9 bases between them. This rearrangement joins TRBV15 to TRBJ2-3; D not resolved. This TCR came from a woman in her sixties or seventies in good health. What was sequenced was blood. CDR3 in amino acids: CATSRDRMATDTQYF. The CDR3 nucleotides are TGTGCCACCAGCAGAGATAGGATGGCCACAGATACGCAGTATTTT.